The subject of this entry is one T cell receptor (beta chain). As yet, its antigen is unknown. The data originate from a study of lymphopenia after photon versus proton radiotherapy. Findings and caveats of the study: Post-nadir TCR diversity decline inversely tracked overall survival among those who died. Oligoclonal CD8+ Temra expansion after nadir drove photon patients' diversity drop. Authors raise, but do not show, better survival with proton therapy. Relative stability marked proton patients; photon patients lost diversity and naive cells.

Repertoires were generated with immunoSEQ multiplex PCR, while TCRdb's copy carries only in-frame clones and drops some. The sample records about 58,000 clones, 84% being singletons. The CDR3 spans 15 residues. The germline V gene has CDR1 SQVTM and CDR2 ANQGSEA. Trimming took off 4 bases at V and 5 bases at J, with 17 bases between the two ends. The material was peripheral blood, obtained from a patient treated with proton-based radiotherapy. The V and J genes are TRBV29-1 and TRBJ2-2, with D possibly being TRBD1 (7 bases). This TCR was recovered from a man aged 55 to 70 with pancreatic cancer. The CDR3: CSVVIAGQRTGELFF. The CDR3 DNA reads TGCAGCGTTGTGATTGCGGGACAGCGGACCGGGGAGCTGTTTTTT.